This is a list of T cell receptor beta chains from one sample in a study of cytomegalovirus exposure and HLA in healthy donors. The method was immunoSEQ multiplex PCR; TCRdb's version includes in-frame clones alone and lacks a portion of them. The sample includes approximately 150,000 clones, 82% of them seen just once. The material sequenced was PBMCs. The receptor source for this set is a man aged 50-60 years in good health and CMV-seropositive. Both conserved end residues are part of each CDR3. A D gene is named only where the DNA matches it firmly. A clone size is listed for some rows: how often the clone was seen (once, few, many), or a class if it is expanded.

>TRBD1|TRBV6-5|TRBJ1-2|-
TGTGCCAGCAGCAAACAGGGGGGAGATGGCTACACCTTC
CASSKQGGDGYTF
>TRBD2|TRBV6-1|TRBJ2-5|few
TGTGCCAGCAGGGGGACGGGGGGAGAGACCCAGTACTTC
CASRGTGGETQYF
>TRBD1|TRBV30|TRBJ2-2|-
TGTGCCTGGGAGGACAGGGGGACGAACGGGGAGCTGTTTTTT
CAWEDRGTNGELFF
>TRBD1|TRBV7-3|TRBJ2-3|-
TGTGCCAGCAGCCCTCAAGGGGGACAGGGGCGCACAGATACGCAGTATTTT
CASSPQGGQGRTDTQYF
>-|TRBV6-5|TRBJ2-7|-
TGTGCCAGCAGTTACTTGACAGGGAGGACCTACGAGCAGTACTTC
CASSYLTGRTYEQYF
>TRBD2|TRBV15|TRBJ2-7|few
TGTGCCACCAGCAGCCTGACTAGCGTAAACTCCTACGAGCAGTACTTC
CATSSLTSVNSYEQYF
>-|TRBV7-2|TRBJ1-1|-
TGTGCCAGCAGCTTAAGAGAGAACACTGAAGCTTTCTTT
CASSLRENTEAFF
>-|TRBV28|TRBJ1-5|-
TGTGCCAGCAGTTTCGTCGGATCAACAGGATTTAGCAATCAGCCCCAGCATTTT
CASSFVGSTGFSNQPQHF
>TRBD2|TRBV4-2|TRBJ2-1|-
TGTGCCAGCAGCCAAGACACTAGCGGGGGCTTTAATGAGCAGTTCTTC
CASSQDTSGGFNEQFF
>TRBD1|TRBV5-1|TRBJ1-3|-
TGCGCCAGCAGCCGGTCGGACAGGGGTCCACTCGGCGGAACCATATATTTT
CASSRSDRGPLGGTIYF
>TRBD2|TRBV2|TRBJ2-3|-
TGTGCCAGCAGTGAAAACCGGGCGGGGGTGCAGTATTTT
CASSENRAGVQYF
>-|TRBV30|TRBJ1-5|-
TGTGCCTGGAGTGTATCAGGGTCCAATCAGCCCCAGCATTTT
CAWSVSGSNQPQHF
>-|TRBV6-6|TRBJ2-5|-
TGTGCCAGCACCGCCGTCGGGGGGACCCAGTACTTC
CASTAVGGTQYF
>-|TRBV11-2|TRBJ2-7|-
TGTGCCAGCAGCTTAGGTTTACAGTTCCACGAGCAGTACTTC
CASSLGLQFHEQYF
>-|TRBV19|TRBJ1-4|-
TGTGCCAGTAGTATTACGGACATATCTAATGAAAAACTGTTTTTT
CASSITDISNEKLFF
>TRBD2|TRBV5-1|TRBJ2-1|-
TGCGCCAGCAGCATGGGACTAGCGGGAGGGGTCGATGAGCAGTTCTTC
CASSMGLAGGVDEQFF
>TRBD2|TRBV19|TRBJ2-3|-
TGTGCCAGTAGTGGACTAGCGGGGGTCACAGATACGCAGTATTTT
CASSGLAGVTDTQYF
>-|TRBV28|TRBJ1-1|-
TGTGCCAGCAGTTTACAGGGAGGTACTGAAGCTTTCTTT
CASSLQGGTEAFF
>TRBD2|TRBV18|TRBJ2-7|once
TGTGCCAGCACCCGGGCTAGCGGGAACGAGCAGTACTTC
CASTRASGNEQYF
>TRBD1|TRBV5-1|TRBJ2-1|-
TGCGCCAGCAGCCCGGGACAGCCGCAGGGTGAGCAGTTCTTC
CASSPGQPQGEQFF
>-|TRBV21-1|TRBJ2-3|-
TGTGCCAGCAGCACGCCCGGGCCTCAACTAGGTACAGATACGCAGTATTTT
CASSTPGPQLGTDTQYF
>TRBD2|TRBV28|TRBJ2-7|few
TGTGCCAGCAGTCCACAACTAGCGGGGGTCGGGGAGCAGTACTTC
CASSPQLAGVGEQYF
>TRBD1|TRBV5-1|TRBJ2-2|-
TGCGCCAGCAGCCTGGACAGGACGGCCGGGGAGCTGTTTTTT
CASSLDRTAGELFF
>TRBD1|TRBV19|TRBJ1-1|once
TGTGCCACCCTGGACAGGGACACTGAAGCTTTCTTT
CATLDRDTEAFF
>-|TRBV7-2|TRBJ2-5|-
TGTGCCAGCTCTGGGAAGGAGGGCGGAGGGAGCGAAGAGACCCAGTACTTC
CASSGKEGGGSEETQYF